Below, 15 T cell receptor beta chains from the same sample are listed, as sequenced in a study of cytotoxic CD8 clonotypes in ibrutinib-treated CLL. Using immunoSEQ multiplex PCR, the repertoire was profiled, and TCRdb retains in-frame clones only, with some absent. The data contain some 98,000 clones, approximately 82% of them singletons. The sample consisted of PBMCs, taken after 12 months of ibrutinib treatment. These receptors all stem from a human donor with chronic lymphocytic leukemia.

This clone was counted a single time. This chain uses TRBV10-1 with TRBJ1-1; D perhaps matches TRBD1 (5 bases). Germline assignment: CDR1 WNHNN and CDR2 SYGVQD (reference sequence). Deletions cut 5 bases from V and 5 bases from J, with 15 bases between. CDR3 length equals 14 residues. CDR3 sequence (DNA): TGCGCCAGCAGTTCTGGACAAGGGAGAACTGAAGCTTTCTTT. As protein: CASSSGQGRTEAFF.

The rearrangement links TRBV14 to TRBJ2-7; TRBD1 agrees at 8 bases. CDR1 is SGHDN and CDR2 is FVKESK in the germline V gene. V shed 4 bases, J shed 5 bases, and the junction held 7 bases outside the gene matches. This CDR3 contains 14 residues. The CDR3 loop reads CASSLRTGSNEQYF. CDR3 in DNA: TGTGCCAGCAGCCTTCGGACAGGGTCCAACGAGCAGTACTTC.

This clone was counted a few times. V and J are TRBV10-3 and TRBJ2-3; TRBD2 matches at 10 bases. The junction had 3 bases not matched to a gene; V was cut back by 3 bases and J by 0 bases. This CDR3 has 16 residues. Germline CDR1 and CDR2: ENHRY and SYGVKD. CDR3 loop: CAISEPGLASTDTQYF. The DNA of the CDR3 is TGTGCCATCAGTGAACCGGGACTAGCGAGCACAGATACGCAGTATTTT.

The count of this clone is one. The V call is TRBV28, the J call TRBJ2-2; TRBD1 agrees at 11 bases. Germline values: CDR1 MDHEN, CDR2 SYDVKM. J lost 6 bases, V lost 8 bases, and 5 bases had no gene match. This CDR3 is built from 14 residues. CDR3 DNA: TGTGCCAGCTGGACAGGGGGCCGTCCCGGGGAGCTGTTTTTT. It is translated as CASWTGGRPGELFF.

The chain is built from TRBV6-9 and TRBJ1-5, with D unclear. The CDR3 spans 16 residues. V was shortened by 5 bases and J by 3 bases, with 17 bases between the two germline ends. The germline CDR1 and CDR2 sequences are MNHGY and SVAAGI. The CDR3 loop reads CASSGEGGEINQPQHF. In nucleotides, the CDR3 is TGTGCCAGCAGTGGTGAGGGCGGGGAGATCAATCAGCCCCAGCATTTT.

The V and J genes are TRBV18 and TRBJ2-7; TRBD1 aligns across 9 bases. CDR3 length: 14 residues. The J segment lost 1 base and the V segment lost 6 bases, leaving 4 bases of the junction unmatched. Per germline, CDR1 KGHSH and CDR2 LQKENI. CDR3: CASSGQGPSYEQYF. The CDR3, as DNA: TGTGCCAGCTCCGGACAGGGGCCTTCCTACGAGCAGTACTTC.

The chain uses TRBV6-5 and TRBJ2-2; perhaps TRBD1 as D (5 bases). The germline V and J ends were trimmed by 2 bases and 7 bases, with 5 bases remaining between them. The CDR3 loop spans 12 amino acids. Germline CDR1 is MNHEY and CDR2 is SVGAGI. The chain's CDR3 is CASSYRGGELFF. In DNA form, the CDR3 reads TGTGCCAGCAGTTACAGGGGCGGGGAGCTGTTTTTT.

J is TRBJ1-1 and V is TRBV5-1; unclear D gene. This CDR3 region has 11 residues. Germline V gene sequence: CDR1 SGHRS, CDR2 YFSETQ. The ends were cut back, 5 bases at V and 4 bases at J, with 6 bases in the middle. Written as DNA, the CDR3 is TGCGCCAGCAGGTTCGGCACTGAAGCTTTCTTT. The encoded protein is CASRFGTEAFF.

The genes are TRBV10-3 and TRBJ2-7, with TRBD1 identical over 7 bases. CDR1 and CDR2 from the germline V gene are ENHRY and SYGVKD. The J segment lost 2 bases and the V segment lost 2 bases, leaving 3 bases of the junction unmatched. The CDR3 has 14 amino acids. Written as DNA, the CDR3 is TGTGCCATCAGTGAGGGTCAGGGGGCCTACGAGCAGTACTTC. Residues: CAISEGQGAYEQYF.

The chain has TRBV5-1 and TRBJ2-5; the D is unclear. V gave up 2 bases and J gave up 1 base, with 3 bases separating them. The CDR3 is 12 residues long. The germline CDR1 and CDR2 sequences are SGHRS and YFSETQ. The CDR3 DNA reads TGCGCCAGCAGCTTCCCCCAAGAGACCCAGTACTTC. This gives the protein CASSFPQETQYF. The variable domain in full, with the rest retrieved from reference TRBV5-1 and TRBJ2-5, is KAGVTQTPRYLIKTRGQQVTLSCSPISGHRSVSWYQQTPGQGLQFLFEYFSETQRNKGNFPGRFSGRQFSNSRSEMNVSTLELGDSALYLCASSFPQETQYFGPGTRLLVL.

The J gene is TRBJ2-2, the V gene TRBV18, with D unresolved. This CDR3 spans 12 amino acids. Germline CDR1 is KGHSH and CDR2 is LQKENI. The V gene lost 1 base and the J gene lost 8 bases, with 5 bases spanning the gap. CDR3 sequence (DNA): TGTGCCAGCTCACCACTTCAAGGGGAGCTGTTTTTT. Translation gives CASSPLQGELFF.

The V and J genes are TRBV28 and TRBJ2-4, with D possibly TRBD1 on 5 matching bases. Germline loops: CDR1 MDHEN, CDR2 SYDVKM. The CDR3 totals 16 residues. V shed 6 bases and J shed 7 bases, with 22 bases lying between them. CDR3 residues: CASSSWAGIPTNIQYF. The CDR3 nucleotides read TGTGCCAGCAGCTCCTGGGCAGGGATTCCAACTAACATTCAGTACTTC.

The chain is built from TRBV6-5 and TRBJ1-3; 10 bases fit TRBD1. CDR1 is MNHEY, CDR2 SVGAGI, per germline. The V gene end was trimmed by 2 bases and the J gene end by 2 bases; junction bases not matched to a gene: 0. CDR3 length equals 15 residues. The CDR3 bases are TGTGCCAGCAGTTACGGGACAGGGGCTGGAAACACCATATATTTT. Translating it yields CASSYGTGAGNTIYF.

The chain is built from TRBV7-2 and TRBJ2-7; 8 positions agree with TRBD2. V lost 4 bases to trimming and J lost 3 bases; unmatched junction nucleotides: 5. CDR3 length equals 14 residues. Looked up from germline, CDR1 is SGHTA and CDR2 is FQGNSA. The DNA of the CDR3 is TGTGCCAGCAGCTCCTCGGGGGGGCTCTACGAGCAGTACTTC. Its protein is CASSSSGGLYEQYF.

V gene TRBV4-1 combines with J gene TRBJ2-3; the D is unclear. Germline assignment: CDR1 MGHRA and CDR2 YSYEKL. This CDR3 contains 15 residues. V was cut by 6 bases and J by 2 bases, with 15 bases left in between. DNA of the CDR3: TGCGCCAGCAGTGGGCCTGAGGCAGACACAGATACGCAGTATTTT. Protein product: CASSGPEADTDTQYF.